This record covers a single TCR beta chain. Clones were read by immunoSEQ multiplex PCR, and TCRdb kept only the in-frame ones, dropping some. Of 250,000 or so clones detected, approximately 84% appear once; the ten largest clones hold more than 1.5%. The data are from a study of blood T cell repertoires in COVID-19. This CDR3 has 18 amino acids. Study members were between about 18 and 100 years old and lived in over 20 US regions. Cohort allocation depended upon clinical history that participants reported. The clonotype originates from a man in his forties who had recovered from COVID-19. The V and J genes are TRBV21-1 and TRBJ2-2; the table's D gene call, TRBD1, was not cross checked with the DNA. TRBV21-1 is termed a pseudogene. Sequencing input: PBMCs or T cells enriched from blood (not recorded which). CDR3 nucleotide sequence: TGTGCCAACAGGGCCCGTATTAATCCGCCGCCGTATCCCCGGGAGCTGTTTTTT. Amino acids: CANRARINPPPYPRELFF.